This T cell receptor (beta chain) was captured by sequencing in a study of blood T cell repertoires in COVID-19. Study-level information: Specimens from acute and convalescent COVID-19 originated in the United States, Italy and Spain. Sources were T cells, B-cell-depleted T cells, or PBMCs; the material itself was cDNA or gDNA.

The V gene lost 1 base and the J gene lost 2 bases, with 11 bases spanning the gap. The CDR3 sequence is 15 residues long. Germline CDR1 and CDR2: SGHAT and FQNNGV. Authors' processing steps: For nucleated cells, counts were estimated from reference gene primer amplification. Method: immunoSEQ multiplex PCR; TCRdb's copy keeps in-frame clones and lacks some. V and J calls and clone size are given by that table; D and trimming were obtained from the DNA. In the table there are approximately 150,000 clones, about 87% of which are singletons. Followed over time, Seattle patients had been enrolled while infection was active.

The chain couples TRBV11-2 to TRBJ1-2; D perhaps matches TRBD1 (6 bases). Sequencing used peripheral blood. The sequence was obtained from a woman of 80 years or more with COVID-19, enrolled during active disease. CDR3 amino acids: CASSLVSGANYGYTF. CDR3 nucleotides: TGTGCCAGCAGCTTAGTCTCAGGGGCCAACTATGGCTACACCTTC.